This TCR beta chain was captured by sequencing in a study of PD-1 blockade in classical Hodgkin lymphoma. Background on the study: Patients were treated with nivolumab at 3 mg/kg, and this was given intravenously every 2 weeks.

Time point given: cycle 4 day 1 (C4D1), after more than 5 weeks of nivolumab. In every patient, relapse followed autologous stem cell transplantation, while exposure to brentuximab vedotin differed. TCRdb keeps only in-frame clones here, not all; method: immunoSEQ multiplex PCR. The data contain 25,000 to 35,000 clones, 65% to 80% of them singletons. Trimming at V came to 11 bases and at J to 3 bases, leaving 8 bases not matched to a gene. Germline V CDR1 and CDR2: ENHRY, SYGVKD. The CDR3 extends over 13 amino acids. Study conclusions and caveats: It was among complete responders that baseline diversity resembled that of newly diagnosed patients. Baseline TCR diversity was reportedly lower in newly diagnosed patients than in healthy donors. It was reported as lower still in relapsed/refractory patients. Among the patients, those starting nivolumab under 1 year after ASCT were excluded.

For this clone: Its antigen is not known.

The sample here was peripheral blood mononuclear cells (PBMCs), taken before the fourth cycle of nivolumab. The chain combines TRBV10-3 with TRBJ1-2; 8 bases map to TRBD1. The receptor was isolated from a human donor with classical Hodgkin lymphoma. The CDR3 spells CALAQGADYGYTF. CDR3 sequence (DNA): TGTGCCCTTGCTCAGGGGGCGGACTATGGCTACACCTTC.